Listed below are T cell receptor beta chains from one sample, sequenced in a study of blood T cells in healthy people across ages. One entry per CDR3 protein, called by TCRdb with MiXCR from the 5' RACE reads. Of about 1.6 million distinct CDR3 sequences in the sample, around 36% are singletons; the top ten hold around 11%. The sequenced sample was blood. These receptors originate from a woman in her twenties or thirties in good health. Each CDR3 is given with its conserved first and last residue. A D gene is named only where the DNA matches it firmly. Rows give clone size only sometimes, using once, few, many, or a class for an expanded clone.

J: TRBJ2-2; D: NA; size: NA; V: TRBV4-2; CDR3: CASSQVGPSTGELFF; DNA: TGTGCCAGCAGCCAAGTAGGTCCTAGCACCGGGGAGCTGTTTTTT
J: TRBJ2-5; D: NA; size: few; V: TRBV20-1; CDR3: CSARDKVLRETQYF; DNA: TGCAGTGCTAGAGATAAGGTACTCCGGGAGACCCAGTACTTC
J: TRBJ2-7; D: TRBD2; size: NA; V: TRBV4-2; CDR3: CASSHSTSGGPYEQYF; DNA: TGTGCCAGCAGCCATTCGACTAGCGGGGGACCCTACGAGCAGTACTTC
J: TRBJ2-1; D: NA; size: many; V: TRBV7-3; CDR3: CASSLGRISSYNEQFF; DNA: TGTGCCAGCAGCTTAGGTCGAATTAGCTCCTACAATGAGCAGTTCTTC
J: TRBJ1-2; D: NA; size: NA; V: TRBV11-2; CDR3: CASSSSEHYGYTF; DNA: TGTGCCAGCAGCTCCTCGGAGCACTATGGCTACACCTTC
J: TRBJ2-1; D: NA; size: many; V: TRBV7-3; CDR3: CASSLIGGAYNEQFF; DNA: TGTGCCAGCAGCTTGATCGGGGGCGCCTACAATGAGCAGTTCTTC
J: TRBJ1-2; D: NA; size: NA; V: TRBV2; CDR3: CASRREPNYGYTF; DNA: TGTGCCAGCCGCCGGGAACCAAACTATGGCTACACCTTC
J: TRBJ2-3; D: NA; size: many; V: TRBV10-3; CDR3: CAISEPTRMSTDTQYF; DNA: TGTGCCATCAGTGAGCCAACTAGGATGAGCACAGATACGCAGTATTTT
J: TRBJ2-5; D: TRBD2; size: few; V: TRBV5-1; CDR3: CASSLVRGEGETQYF; DNA: TGCGCCAGCAGCTTGGTTCGGGGGGAAGGAGAGACCCAGTACTTC
J: TRBJ2-1; D: NA; size: NA; V: TRBV12-3/TRBV12-4; CDR3: CAGSPSRSYNEQFF; DNA: TGTGCCGGCAGCCCCTCCCGCTCCTACAATGAGCAGTTCTTC
J: TRBJ1-5; D: TRBD1; size: few; V: TRBV27; CDR3: CASSAGTASDYSNQPQHF; DNA: TGTGCCAGCAGTGCTGGGACAGCTTCGGATTATAGCAATCAGCCCCAGCATTTT
J: TRBJ2-1; D: NA; size: NA; V: TRBV21-1; CDR3: CASSPPHGPGSSYNEQFF; DNA: TGTGCCAGCAGCCCACCTCATGGCCCAGGTAGCTCCTACAATGAGCAGTTCTTC
J: TRBJ1-2; D: NA; size: few; V: TRBV6-6; CDR3: CASSYSQPYGCTF; DNA: TGTGCCAGCAGTTACTCGCAGCCCTATGGCTGCACCTTC
J: TRBJ2-7; D: NA; size: NA; V: TRBV7-6; CDR3: CVSSPGGPSYEQYF; DNA: TGTGTCAGCAGCCCCGGAGGACCCTCCTACGAGCAGTACTTC
J: TRBJ1-1; D: TRBD1; size: NA; V: TRBV10-3; CDR3: CATTHGTGKNTEAFF; DNA: TGTGCCACCACGCACGGGACAGGGAAGAACACTGAAGCTTTCTTT
J: TRBJ1-2; D: TRBD1; size: NA; V: TRBV6-6; CDR3: CASSQGTGDHYGYTF; DNA: TGTGCCAGCAGTCAAGGGACAGGGGACCACTATGGCTACACCTTC
J: TRBJ2-6; D: TRBD1; size: few; V: TRBV20-1; CDR3: CSARSGTGISGANVLTF; DNA: TGCAGTGCTAGGTCCGGGACAGGTATCTCTGGGGCCAACGTCCTGACTTTC
J: TRBJ2-1; D: NA; size: NA; V: TRBV5-6; CDR3: CASSLNVRRSYNEQFF; DNA: TGTGCCAGCAGCCTGAATGTGAGACGTTCCTACAATGAGCAGTTCTTC
J: TRBJ2-7; D: TRBD2; size: NA; V: TRBV27; CDR3: CAVGGTSSYEQYF; DNA: TGTGCCGTCGGGGGGACTAGCTCCTACGAGCAGTACTTC
J: TRBJ2-1; D: NA; size: NA; V: TRBV4-2; CDR3: CASSQGSGAALRNEQFF; DNA: TGTGCCAGCAGCCAAGGGTCAGGAGCGGCCCTTCGCAATGAGCAGTTCTTC
J: TRBJ2-7; D: TRBD2; size: NA; V: TRBV28; CDR3: CASSFPAGTSSTYEQYF; DNA: TGTGCCAGCAGTTTTCCGGCGGGGACTAGCAGCACCTACGAGCAGTACTTC
J: TRBJ1-5; D: NA; size: NA; V: TRBV10-2; CDR3: CASMVGGAGRSNQPQHF; DNA: TGCGCCAGCATGGTGGGGGGCGCGGGACGTAGCAATCAGCCCCAGCATTTT
J: TRBJ2-5; D: NA; size: NA; V: TRBV13; CDR3: CASSWQRGAQETQYF; DNA: TGTGCCAGCAGCTGGCAAAGGGGGGCTCAAGAGACCCAGTACTTC
J: TRBJ2-7; D: NA; size: NA; V: TRBV25-1; CDR3: CASSLTGSSPYEQYF; DNA: TGTGCCAGCAGTCTTACCGGGTCATCTCCTTACGAGCAGTACTTC
J: TRBJ2-5; D: NA; size: few; V: TRBV7-2; CDR3: CASSRVDRTQYF; DNA: TGTGCCAGCAGCCGGGTAGATCGGACCCAGTACTTC
J: TRBJ2-3; D: NA; size: many; V: TRBV5-6; CDR3: CASSSRGRTDTQYF; DNA: TGTGCCAGCAGCTCCCGAGGTCGCACAGATACGCAGTATTTT
J: TRBJ2-3; D: TRBD2; size: NA; V: TRBV3-1; CDR3: CASSQGRGGISDTQYF; DNA: TGTGCCAGCAGCCAAGGTCGGGGGGGGATCTCAGATACGCAGTATTTT
J: TRBJ2-3; D: NA; size: few; V: TRBV7-2; CDR3: CASTVEDTQYF; DNA: TGTGCCAGCACCGTAGAGGATACGCAGTATTTT
J: TRBJ2-3; D: NA; size: few; V: TRBV4-1; CDR3: CASSQLPRDISTDTQYF; DNA: TGCGCCAGCAGCCAATTGCCGCGGGACATAAGCACAGATACGCAGTATTTT
J: TRBJ1-2; D: NA; size: NA; V: TRBV16; CDR3: CASSPSEGLGYTF; DNA: TGTGCCAGCAGCCCCTCCGAGGGGCTAGGCTACACCTTC
J: TRBJ2-7; D: TRBD1; size: NA; V: TRBV20-1; CDR3: CSARERDRDYEQYF; DNA: TGCAGTGCTAGGGAACGGGACAGGGACTACGAGCAGTACTTC
J: TRBJ1-6; D: TRBD1; size: NA; V: TRBV18; CDR3: CASSRRPTGVWSPLHF; DNA: TGTGCCAGCTCACGACGTCCCACAGGGGTCTGGTCACCCCTCCACTTT
J: TRBJ2-3; D: TRBD2; size: NA; V: TRBV7-6; CDR3: CASSLRRGVLVDTQYF; DNA: TGTGCCAGCAGCTTGCGGCGGGGGGTCCTGGTGGATACGCAGTATTTT
J: TRBJ2-3; D: TRBD2; size: NA; V: TRBV10-1; CDR3: CASSEERGNTDTQYF; DNA: TGCGCCAGCAGTGAGGAGCGGGGGAACACAGATACGCAGTATTTT
J: TRBJ1-1; D: NA; size: NA; V: TRBV5-5; CDR3: CASSTDVLNTEAFF; DNA: TGTGCCAGCAGCACAGACGTACTGAACACTGAAGCTTTCTTT
J: TRBJ2-2; D: NA; size: NA; V: TRBV20-1; CDR3: CSATSGKVGGGELFF; DNA: TGCAGTGCAACAAGCGGAAAAGTTGGTGGAGGGGAGCTGTTTTTT
J: TRBJ2-1; D: TRBD2; size: many; V: TRBV5-1; CDR3: CASMASGGLSSYNEQFF; DNA: TGCGCCAGCATGGCTAGCGGGGGATTAAGCTCCTACAATGAGCAGTTCTTC
J: TRBJ2-7; D: TRBD2; size: NA; V: TRBV10-3; CDR3: CAIGGGGEQYF; DNA: TGTGCCATCGGGGGGGGTGGCGAGCAGTACTTC
J: TRBJ2-5; D: NA; size: NA; V: TRBV14; CDR3: CASSQGQVVGETQYF; DNA: TGTGCCAGCAGCCAAGGGCAGGTGGTAGGAGAGACCCAGTACTTC
J: TRBJ1-1; D: NA; size: NA; V: TRBV29-1; CDR3: CSSQNGGNTEAFF; DNA: TGCAGCTCTCAAAACGGAGGAAACACTGAAGCTTTCTTT
J: TRBJ1-5; D: TRBD1; size: NA; V: TRBV24-1; CDR3: CATSDSTTGRGGQPQHF; DNA: TGTGCCACCAGTGACTCTACGACAGGGCGCGGCGGTCAGCCCCAGCATTTT
J: TRBJ1-1; D: NA; size: NA; V: TRBV4-1; CDR3: CASSHPGDTEAFF; DNA: TGCGCCAGCAGCCATCCTGGTGACACTGAAGCTTTCTTT
J: TRBJ2-7; D: NA; size: NA; V: TRBV12-3/TRBV12-4; CDR3: CASSLLRSHEQYF; DNA: TGTGCCAGCAGTTTACTTCGATCCCACGAGCAGTACTTC
J: TRBJ1-2; D: NA; size: NA; V: TRBV30; CDR3: CAWSVGGSYGYTF; DNA: TGTGCCTGGAGTGTGGGGGGATCCTATGGCTACACCTTC
J: TRBJ1-2; D: NA; size: many; V: TRBV29-1; CDR3: CSVGPSLHYYGYTF; DNA: TGCAGCGTTGGACCTTCCTTGCACTATTATGGCTACACCTTC
J: TRBJ1-1; D: TRBD1; size: NA; V: TRBV28; CDR3: CASSPGTVGTEAFF; DNA: TGTGCCAGCAGTCCAGGGACAGTTGGCACTGAAGCTTTCTTT
J: TRBJ2-1; D: NA; size: NA; V: TRBV9; CDR3: CASSVVWGGNEQFF; DNA: TGTGCCAGCAGCGTGGTCTGGGGAGGCAATGAGCAGTTCTTC
J: TRBJ2-1; D: TRBD2; size: few; V: TRBV20-1; CDR3: CSARLAGGPGLNEQFF; DNA: TGCAGTGCTAGACTAGCGGGGGGGCCAGGGTTAAATGAGCAGTTCTTC
J: TRBJ2-7; D: NA; size: many; V: TRBV12-3/TRBV12-4; CDR3: CASSLSRFYEQYF; DNA: TGTGCCAGCAGTTTAAGTAGATTCTACGAGCAGTACTTC